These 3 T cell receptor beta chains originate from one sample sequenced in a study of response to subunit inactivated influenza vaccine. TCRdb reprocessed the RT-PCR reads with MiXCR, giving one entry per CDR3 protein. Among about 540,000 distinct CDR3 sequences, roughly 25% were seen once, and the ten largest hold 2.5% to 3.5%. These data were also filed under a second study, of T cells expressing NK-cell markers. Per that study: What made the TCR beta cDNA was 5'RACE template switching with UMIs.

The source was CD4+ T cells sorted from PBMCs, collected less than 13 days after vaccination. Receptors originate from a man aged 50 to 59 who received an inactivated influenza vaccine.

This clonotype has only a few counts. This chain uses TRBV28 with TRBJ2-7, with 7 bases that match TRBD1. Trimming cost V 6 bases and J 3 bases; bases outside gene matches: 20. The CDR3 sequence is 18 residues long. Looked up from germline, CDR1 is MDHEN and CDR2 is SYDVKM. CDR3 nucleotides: TGTGCCAGCAGCCTAAATCTAGGATGGACAGGAGAGTACTACGAGCAGTACTTC. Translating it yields CASSLNLGWTGEYYEQYF.

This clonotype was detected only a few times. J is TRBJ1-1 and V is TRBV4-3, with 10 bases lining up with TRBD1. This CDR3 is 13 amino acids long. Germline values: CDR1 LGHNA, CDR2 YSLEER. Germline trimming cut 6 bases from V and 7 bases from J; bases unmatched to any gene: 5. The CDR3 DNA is TGCGCCAGCAGGTCGGGACAGGGGAGTGAAGCTTTCTTT. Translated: CASRSGQGSEAFF.

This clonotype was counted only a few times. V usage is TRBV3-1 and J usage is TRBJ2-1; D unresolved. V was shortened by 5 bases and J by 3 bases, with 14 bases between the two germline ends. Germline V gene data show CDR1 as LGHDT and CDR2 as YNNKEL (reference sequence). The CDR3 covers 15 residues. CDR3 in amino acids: CASSSSGEGYNEQFF. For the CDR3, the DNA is TGTGCCAGCAGCTCCTCTGGGGAAGGCTACAATGAGCAGTTCTTC.